What follows are 9 T cell receptor beta chains derived from one specimen sequenced in a study of human CD8 memory T cell subsets. The TCR beta sequencing libraries came from UMI-labeled 5' RACE. With the 5' RACE reads reprocessed, TCRdb shows one record per CDR3 protein and no DNA. The table gives fewer than 5,000 distinct CDR3 sequences; the top ten clones make up 24% of it. The sample consisted of CD8+ effector memory T cells (TEM) sorted from PBMCs. Subset described: effector memory CD8 T cells, CCR7- CD45RO+ CD95+. Receptor source: a human donor in good health.

Considering frequency, this clonotype is medium-sized (0.01 to 0.1%). This sequence joins TRBV4-1 and TRBJ1-1. This CDR3 is built from 12 residues. CDR1 and CDR2 (germline): MGHRA, YSYEKL. CDR3 amino acids: CASSQRRTEAFF.

This chain uses TRBV5-1 with TRBJ2-3. Germline V gene lookup returns CDR1 SGHRS and CDR2 YFSETQ. The CDR3 covers 15 residues. CDR3 region: CASSLDGRSTDTQYF.

Measured by frequency, this clonotype is medium-sized. V and J are TRBV4-2 and TRBJ2-1. The CDR3 length is 16 residues. The germline V gene encodes CDR1 LGHNA and CDR2 YNFKEQ. The CDR3 is CASSQDSREPYNEQFF.

The rearrangement uses TRBV30 and TRBJ2-7; the D call from TCRdb, TRBD1, cannot be confirmed without DNA. This CDR3 has 13 amino acids. Germline V gives CDR1 GTSNPN, CDR2 SVGIG (reference sequence). The CDR3 sequence is CAWSDHPAPRQYF. The variable domain in full, with the rest retrieved from reference TRBV30 and TRBJ2-7, is SQTIHQWPATLVQPVGSPLSLECTVEGTSNPNLYWYRQAAGRGLQLLFYSVGIGQISSEVPQNLSASRPQDRQFILSSKKLLLSDSGFYLCAWSDHPAPRQYFGPGTRLTVT.

This clonotype registers medium-sized by frequency. V is TRBV27 and J is TRBJ2-1; TCRdb designates TRBD2, a call that cannot be tested without DNA. This CDR3 is built from 17 residues. Per the germline V gene, CDR1 is MNHEY and CDR2 is SMNVEV (reference sequence). The CDR3 protein is CASSFDLAGNSYNEQFF.

This sequence joins TRBV12-5 and TRBJ2-1; the D call from TCRdb, TRBD1, cannot be confirmed without DNA. The CDR3 is 13 residues long. The germline CDR1 and CDR2 sequences are LGHNT and FRNRAP. CDR3 amino acids: CASGLQGAGEQFF.

This clonotype is labeled medium-sized based on frequency. This rearrangement joins TRBV20-1 to TRBJ2-7; the D gene TCRdb calls, TRBD2, cannot be checked with no DNA. Germline CDR1 DFQATT, CDR2 SNEGSKA (reference sequence). There are 15 residues in the CDR3. This CDR3 is CSARSIAGETYEQYF.

The chain uses TRBV20-1 and TRBJ1-6; TCRdb's assignment of TRBD1 cannot be checked, as there is no DNA. The CDR3 spans 13 residues. The germline gives CDR1 DFQATT, CDR2 SNEGSKA (reference sequence). This CDR3 is CSAETGEASPLHF.

The rearrangement uses TRBV25-1 and TRBJ2-5. The CDR3 is made up of 11 amino acids. Germline CDR1 reads MGHDK; CDR2 reads SYGVNS. The CDR3: CASSESNESYF.